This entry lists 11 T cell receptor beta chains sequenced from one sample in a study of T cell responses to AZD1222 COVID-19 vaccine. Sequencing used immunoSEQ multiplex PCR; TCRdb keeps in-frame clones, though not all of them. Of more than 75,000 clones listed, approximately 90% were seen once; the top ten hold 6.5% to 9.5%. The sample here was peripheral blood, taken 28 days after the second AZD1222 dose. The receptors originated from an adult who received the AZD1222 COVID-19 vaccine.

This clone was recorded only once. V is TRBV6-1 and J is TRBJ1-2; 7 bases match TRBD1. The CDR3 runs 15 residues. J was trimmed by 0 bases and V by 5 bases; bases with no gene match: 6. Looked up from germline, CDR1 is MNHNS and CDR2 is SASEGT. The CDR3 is CASSLRGTANYGYTF. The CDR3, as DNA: TGTGCCAGCAGTTTGAGAGGGACAGCTAACTATGGCTACACCTTC.

CDR3 in DNA: TGTGCCAGCAGCTTAGCGCCGGGCCGGAGAGGCTACGAGCAGTACTTC. Amino acid sequence: CASSLAPGRRGYEQYF. The chain carries TRBV7-2 and TRBJ2-7; D is undetermined. Germline values: CDR1 SGHTA, CDR2 FQGNSA. Deletions cut 0 bases from V and 3 bases from J, with 15 bases between. This CDR3 is built from 16 residues.

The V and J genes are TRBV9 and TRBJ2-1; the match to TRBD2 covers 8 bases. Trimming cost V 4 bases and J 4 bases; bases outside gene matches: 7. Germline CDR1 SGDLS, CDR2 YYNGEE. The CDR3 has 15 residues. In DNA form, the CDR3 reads TGTGCCAGCAGCCCCGGGGGGGGCTGGTACAATGAGCAGTTCTTC. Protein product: CASSPGGGWYNEQFF.

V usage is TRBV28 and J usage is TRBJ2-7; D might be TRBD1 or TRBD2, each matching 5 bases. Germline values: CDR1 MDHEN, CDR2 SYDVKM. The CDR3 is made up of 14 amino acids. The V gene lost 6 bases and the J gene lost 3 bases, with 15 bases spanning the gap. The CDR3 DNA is TGTGCCAGCAGCTCCGGGACCGCGATCTACGAGCAGTACTTC. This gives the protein CASSSGTAIYEQYF. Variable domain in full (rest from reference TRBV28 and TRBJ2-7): DVKVTQSSRYLVKRTGEKVFLECVQDMDHENMFWYRQDPGLGLRLIYFSYDVKMKEKGDIPEGYSVSREKKERFSLILESASTNQTSMYLCASSSGTAIYEQYFGPGTRLTVT.

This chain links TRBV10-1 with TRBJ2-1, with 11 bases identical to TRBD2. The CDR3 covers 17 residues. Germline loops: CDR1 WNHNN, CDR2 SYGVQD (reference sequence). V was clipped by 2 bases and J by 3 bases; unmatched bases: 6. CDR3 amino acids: CASSELPSGRHYNEQFF. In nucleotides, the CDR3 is TGCGCCAGCAGTGAGCTTCCTAGCGGGAGGCACTACAATGAGCAGTTCTTC.

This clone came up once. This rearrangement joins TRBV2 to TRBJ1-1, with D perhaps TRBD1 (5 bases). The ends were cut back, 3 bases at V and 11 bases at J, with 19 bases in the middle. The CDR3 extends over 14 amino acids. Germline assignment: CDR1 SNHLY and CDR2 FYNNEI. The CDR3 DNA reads TGTGCCAGCAGTGATTTGGGGGGGGGTGCCTGGGCTTTCTTT. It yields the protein CASSDLGGGAWAFF.

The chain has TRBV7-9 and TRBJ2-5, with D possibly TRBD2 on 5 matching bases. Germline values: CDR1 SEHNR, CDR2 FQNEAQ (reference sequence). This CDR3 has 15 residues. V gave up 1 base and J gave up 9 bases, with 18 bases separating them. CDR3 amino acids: CASSLGGPEDGAQYF. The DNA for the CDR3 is TGTGCCAGCAGCTTAGGAGGGCCCGAGGATGGGGCCCAGTACTTC.

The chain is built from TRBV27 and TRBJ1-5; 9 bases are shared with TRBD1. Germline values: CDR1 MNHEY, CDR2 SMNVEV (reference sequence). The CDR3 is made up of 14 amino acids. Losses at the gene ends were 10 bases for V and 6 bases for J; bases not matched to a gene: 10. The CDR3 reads CATAPDRGGQPQHF. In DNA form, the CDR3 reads TGTGCCACCGCGCCGGACAGGGGTGGTCAGCCCCAGCATTTT.

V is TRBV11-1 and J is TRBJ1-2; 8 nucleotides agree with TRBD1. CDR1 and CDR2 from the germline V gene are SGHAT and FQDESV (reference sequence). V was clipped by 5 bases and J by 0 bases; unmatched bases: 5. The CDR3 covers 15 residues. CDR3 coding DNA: TGTGCCAGCAGCCTCGGACAGGGTCCTAACTATGGCTACACCTTC. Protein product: CASSLGQGPNYGYTF. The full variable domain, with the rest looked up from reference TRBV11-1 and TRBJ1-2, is EAEVAQSPRYKITEKSQAVAFWCDPISGHATLYWYRQILGQGPELLVQFQDESVVDDSQLPKDRFSAERLKGVDSTLKIQPAELGDSAMYLCASSLGQGPNYGYTFGSGTRLTVV.

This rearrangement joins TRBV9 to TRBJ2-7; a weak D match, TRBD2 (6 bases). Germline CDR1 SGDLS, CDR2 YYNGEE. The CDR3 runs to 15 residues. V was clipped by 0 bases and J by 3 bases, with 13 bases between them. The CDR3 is CASSVGLVGFYEQYF. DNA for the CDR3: TGTGCCAGCAGCGTAGGACTAGTGGGTTTCTACGAGCAGTACTTC.

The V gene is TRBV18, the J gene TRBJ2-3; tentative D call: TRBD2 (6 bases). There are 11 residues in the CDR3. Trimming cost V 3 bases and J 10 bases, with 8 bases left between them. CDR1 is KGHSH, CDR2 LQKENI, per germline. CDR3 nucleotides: TGTGCCAGCTCACCTAGCGGTCCGCAGTATTTT. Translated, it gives CASSPSGPQYF.